This TCR beta chain was profiled in a study of T cell responses to AZD1222 COVID-19 vaccine. Some clones are missing from TCRdb's copy, which holds only in-frame ones; the method was immunoSEQ multiplex PCR. The table lists about 270,000 clones, around 92% of them singletons, with 0.5% to 0.7% in the top ten. Trimming removed 5 bases from V and 9 bases from J; junction bases left unmatched: 8. Germline-derived CDR1 and CDR2 are SGHVS and FNYEAQ. The CDR3 is 15 residues long. This chain uses TRBV7-6 with TRBJ2-1; the match to TRBD2 covers 12 bases. The clonotype comes from an adult who received the AZD1222 COVID-19 vaccine. Specimen: peripheral blood, collected 28 days after the second AZD1222 dose. CDR3 sequence (DNA): TGTGCCAGCAGCCCCCCTAGCGGGAGGGGCGGTGAGCAGTTCTTC. It translates to CASSPPSGRGGEQFF. The complete variable domain, with remaining parts taken from reference TRBV7-6 and TRBJ2-1, reads GAGVSQSPRYKVTKRGQDVALRCDPISGHVSLYWYRQALGQGPEFLTYFNYEAQQDKSGLPNDRFSAERPEGSISTLTIQRTEQRDSAMYRCASSPPSGRGGEQFFGPGTRLTVL.